Below, 21 T cell receptor beta chains from the same sample are listed, as sequenced in a study of control samples from healthy donors and cancer patients. This table comes from immunoSEQ multiplex PCR, and its TCRdb copy is limited to in-frame clones, with some not included. The repertoire holds about 160,000 clones, with approximately 94% as singletons. Sequenced sample: PBMCs. These receptors were taken from a man aged 55 to 70 with colorectal cancer.

This chain connects TRBV6-6 to TRBJ2-7; a possible D gene is TRBD1 (6 bases). V was shortened by 2 bases and J by 6 bases, with 17 bases between the two germline ends. The CDR3 runs to 15 residues. The germline CDR1 and CDR2 sequences are MNHNY and SVGAGI (reference sequence). CDR3 region: CASSYEPGAKGEQYF. The CDR3 coding sequence is TGTGCCAGCAGTTACGAACCAGGGGCTAAGGGCGAGCAGTACTTC.

This clone was seen a handful of times. This chain uses TRBV19 with TRBJ1-5; D perhaps matches TRBD1 (5 bases). Germline assignment: CDR1 LNHDA and CDR2 SQIVND (reference sequence). V was pared by 7 bases and J by 7 bases, with 35 bases between. The CDR3 spans 20 residues. CDR3 coding DNA: TGTGCCAGTACCCTCGGAGCGGGGGATCTAATAACCGGGAACCTGCAGCCCCAGCATTTT. Its protein product is CASTLGAGDLITGNLQPQHF.

The chain is built from TRBV5-1 and TRBJ1-3; D perhaps matches TRBD1 (6 bases). CDR1 is SGHRS and CDR2 is YFSETQ in the germline V gene. The CDR3 consists of 14 residues. Trimming stripped 3 bases from V and 2 bases from J, with 9 bases between. CDR3 coding DNA: TGCGCCAGCAGCTCCACAGGGACTGGAAACACCATATATTTT. Translating it yields CASSSTGTGNTIYF.

The chain recombines TRBV7-2 with TRBJ1-2; D gene uncertain. The CDR3 is 12 residues long. Looked up from germline, CDR1 is SGHTA and CDR2 is FQGNSA. The ends were cut back, 2 bases at V and 6 bases at J, with 7 bases in the middle. The CDR3 loop reads CASSLRQNGYTF. The DNA of the CDR3 is TGTGCCAGCAGCTTAAGGCAGAATGGCTACACCTTC.

The chain recombines TRBV6-1 with TRBJ2-3, with D perhaps TRBD2 (5 bases). Germline V gene lookup returns CDR1 MNHNS and CDR2 SASEGT. This CDR3 has 14 amino acids. Trimming removed 1 base at V and 2 bases at J, with 7 bases between. The CDR3 protein is CASSEVDFTDTQYF. Here the CDR3 DNA reads TGTGCCAGCAGTGAAGTGGACTTCACAGATACGCAGTATTTT.

The chain employs TRBV19 and TRBJ2-7; D perhaps matches TRBD2 (5 bases). CDR3 length equals 16 residues. V lost 2 bases, J lost 0 bases, and 14 bases lay in between. Germline V gives CDR1 LNHDA, CDR2 SQIVND (reference sequence). The CDR3 reads CASSIPPSPSSYEQYF. In DNA form, the CDR3 reads TGTGCCAGTAGTATACCTCCTAGCCCCAGCTCCTACGAGCAGTACTTC.

This clone has just one count. This chain uses TRBV28 with TRBJ2-3; 10 bases agree with TRBD1. Germline trimming cut 8 bases from V and 4 bases from J; bases unmatched to any gene: 15. The CDR3 is 17 residues long. Germline V CDR1 and CDR2: MDHEN, SYDVKM. CDR3 coding DNA: TGTGCCAGCCATTCAGGTCTCGAGACAGGGGGCGCAGATACGCAGTATTTT. This gives the protein CASHSGLETGGADTQYF.

The V call is TRBV24-1, the J call TRBJ2-2; a weak D match, TRBD2 (5 bases). CDR3 length equals 18 residues. Germline V gene lookup returns CDR1 KGHDR and CDR2 SFDVKD. V lost 4 bases and J lost 1, with 18 bases in between. CDR3 DNA: TGTGCCACCAGTGAACGTGGACGGGGTCTAGGGAACACCGGGGAGCTGTTTTTT. This sequence encodes CATSERGRGLGNTGELFF.

V usage is TRBV3-1 (or the pseudogene TRBV3-2) and J usage is TRBJ1-6; 7 nucleotides agree with TRBD1. This CDR3 is built from 15 residues. Germline CDR1 LGHDT, CDR2 YNNKEL (reference sequence). V trimming: 0 bases; J trimming: 7 bases; junction bases outside the gene matches: 3. CDR3 nucleotides: TGTGCCAGCAGCCAAGATGGCAGGGGGAATTCACCCCTCCACTTT. Protein product: CASSQDGRGNSPLHF.

The J gene is TRBJ2-7, the V gene TRBV6-6, with 7 bases matching TRBD1. V trimming: 2 bases; J trimming: 3 bases; junction bases outside the gene matches: 4. Germline CDR1 and CDR2: MNHNY and SVGAGI (reference sequence). This CDR3 is built from 14 residues. The CDR3 reads CASSYATGDYEQYF. Written as DNA, the CDR3 is TGTGCCAGCAGTTACGCAACAGGGGACTACGAGCAGTACTTC.

This clone showed up just once. V is TRBV9 and J is TRBJ2-1, with 7 bases identical to TRBD2. The CDR3 sequence is 15 residues long. Trimming took 4 bases from V and 2 from J; bases not matched to a gene: 6. Germline V gives CDR1 SGDLS, CDR2 YYNGEE. CDR3 region: CASSSTGGTYNEQFF. The CDR3 DNA is TGTGCCAGCAGCTCCACCGGGGGGACCTACAATGAGCAGTTCTTC.

The chain carries TRBV27 and TRBJ2-2; weak D call: TRBD2 (6 bases). Germline V gives CDR1 MNHEY, CDR2 SMNVEV (reference sequence). CDR3 length: 14 residues. Trimming removed 3 bases from V and 4 bases from J, with 9 bases in between. The CDR3 DNA is TGTGCCAGCAGTTTCGGGGGTGGCACCGGGGAGCTGTTTTTT. The encoded protein is CASSFGGGTGELFF.

V usage is TRBV28 and J usage is TRBJ1-4; D is unclear. Germline V CDR1 and CDR2: MDHEN, SYDVKM. The CDR3 is made up of 13 amino acids. V was pared by 2 bases and J by 8 bases, with 9 bases between. The CDR3 sequence is CASSLRAPEKLFF. CDR3 coding DNA: TGTGCCAGCAGTTTAAGAGCACCAGAAAAACTGTTTTTT. Variable domain in full (rest from reference TRBV28 and TRBJ1-4): DVKVTQSSRYLVKRTGEKVFLECVQDMDHENMFWYRQDPGLGLRLIYFSYDVKMKEKGDIPEGYSVSREKKERFSLILESASTNQTSMYLCASSLRAPEKLFFGSGTQLSVL.

The chain uses TRBV4-1 and TRBJ1-5; no clear D. V was clipped by 1 base and J by 2 bases, with 18 bases between them. Germline V lookup: CDR1 MGHRA, CDR2 YSYEKL. The CDR3 length is 18 residues. As DNA, the CDR3 is TGCGCCAGCAGCCAAGCGGGCCACAACAATCCTGGCAATCAGCCCCAGCATTTT. Residues: CASSQAGHNNPGNQPQHF.

The chain employs TRBV4-3 and TRBJ1-2; unclear D gene. The length of the CDR3 is 12 residues. The germline CDR1 and CDR2 sequences are LGHNA and YSLEER. V was shortened by 1 base and J by 2 bases, with 2 bases between the two germline ends. This chain's CDR3 is CASSQANYGYTF. CDR3 nucleotide sequence: TGCGCCAGCAGCCAAGCCAACTATGGCTACACCTTC.

The chain is built from TRBV6-5 and TRBJ2-7; 11 positions match TRBD2. Germline CDR1 and CDR2: MNHEY and SVGAGI. CDR3 length equals 15 residues. V was clipped by 6 bases and J by 0 bases; unmatched bases: 4. The CDR3 nucleotides are TGTGCCAGCAGAAGACTAGCGGGAAACTCCTACGAGCAGTACTTC. This encodes CASRRLAGNSYEQYF.

The rearrangement links TRBV10-1 to TRBJ2-7, with 8 bases aligning to TRBD1. The CDR3 is 15 residues long. Germline V gene lookup returns CDR1 WNHNN and CDR2 SYGVQD (reference sequence). The ends lost 8 bases at V and 4 bases at J; junction bases unmatched: 13. CDR3 bases: TGCGCCAGCGGCGGGCAGGGCAGGGGGCTTTACGAGCAGTACTTC. It yields the protein CASGGQGRGLYEQYF.

This chain links TRBV6-1 with TRBJ1-6; 8 bases map to TRBD1. The CDR3 sequence is 15 residues long. In germline, CDR1 is MNHNS, CDR2 SASEGT. The J segment lost 6 bases and the V segment lost 2 bases, leaving 3 bases of the junction unmatched. CDR3 amino acids: CASSEYRGSNSPLHF. CDR3 nucleotides: TGTGCCAGCAGTGAATACAGGGGGAGTAATTCACCCCTCCACTTT.

The CDR3 DNA reads as TGTGCCATTCAACCCGGAGGGTACACTGAAGCTTTCTTT. Translation: CAIQPGGYTEAFF. The genes are TRBV10-3 and TRBJ1-1, with D unclear. CDR1 is ENHRY, CDR2 SYGVKD, per germline. Trimming removed 9 bases from V and 3 bases from J, with 14 bases in between. The CDR3 covers 13 residues.

This clone has just one count. V and J are TRBV7-9 and TRBJ2-5, with 9 bases matching TRBD2. The CDR3 extends over 14 amino acids. With V trimmed by 4 bases and J by 1 base, 1 base remained unmatched. Germline V gives CDR1 SEHNR, CDR2 FQNEAQ (reference sequence). CDR3 nucleotides: TGTGCCAGCAGCTCTAGCGGGGTCCAAGAGACCCAGTACTTC. It translates to CASSSSGVQETQYF.

This clone occurred once. The chain uses TRBV27 and TRBJ2-4; D might be TRBD2 (5 bases). Germline lookup yields CDR1 MNHEY and CDR2 SMNVEV (reference sequence). The CDR3 covers 14 residues. Deletions cut 2 bases from V and 6 bases from J, with 11 bases between. DNA for the CDR3: TGTGCCAGCAGTTTAAAGAGGGCGGGAAACATTCAGTACTTC. Translated, it gives CASSLKRAGNIQYF.